These 16 T cell receptor beta chains were all obtained from the same sample, sequenced in a study of blood T cell repertoires in COVID-19. Here immunoSEQ multiplex PCR was the method, and the copy in TCRdb shows in-frame clones only, minus some. The sample holds under 200,000 clones, approximately 81% seen once. The sample was peripheral blood. The receptors shown here come from a woman older than 75 with acute or convalescent COVID-19.

The CDR3 is CASSLKTGIYNEQFF. In DNA, the CDR3 is TGTGCCAGCAGCTTAAAGACAGGGATCTACAATGAGCAGTTCTTC. The chain is built from TRBV5-4 and TRBJ2-1; 7 bases map to TRBD1. The CDR3 extends over 15 amino acids. The germline V gene encodes CDR1 SGHNT and CDR2 YYREEE (reference sequence). The J segment lost 3 bases and the V segment lost 2 bases, leaving 5 bases of the junction unmatched. Supplemented by reference TRBV5-4 and TRBJ2-1, the full variable domain reads ETGVTQSPTHLIKTRGQQVTLRCSSQSGHNTVSWYQQALGQGPQFIFQYYREEENGRGNFPPRFSGLQFPNYSSELNVNALELDDSALYLCASSLKTGIYNEQFFGPGTRLTVL.

The genes are TRBV19 and TRBJ1-4; D gene uncertain. Germline loops: CDR1 LNHDA, CDR2 SQIVND (reference sequence). With 3 bases removed from V and 4 bases from J, the gap between germline ends came to 12 bases. This CDR3 region has 15 residues. This CDR3 reads CASSILHSFNEKLFF. The CDR3 nucleotides read TGTGCCAGTAGTATCCTCCACAGCTTTAATGAAAAACTGTTTTTT.

The chain employs TRBV5-5 and TRBJ2-2; no definite D call. Germline lookup yields CDR1 SGHKS and CDR2 YYEKEE (reference sequence). CDR3 length: 14 residues. With 2 bases removed from V and 7 bases from J, the gap between germline ends came to 12 bases. The CDR3 DNA reads as TGTGCCAGCAGCTTTCTCACATCTGGCGGGGAGCTGTTTTTT. Amino acids: CASSFLTSGGELFF. Full variable domain (remainder filled in from reference TRBV5-5 and TRBJ2-2): DAGVTQSPTHLIKTRGQQVTLRCSPISGHKSVSWYQQVLGQGPQFIFQYYEKEERGRGNFPDRFSARQFPNYSSELNVNALLLGDSALYLCASSFLTSGGELFFGEGSRLTVL.

This clone is a singleton in its sample. This sequence joins TRBV28 and TRBJ2-7; 7 bases map to TRBD2. The germline CDR1 and CDR2 sequences are MDHEN and SYDVKM. Unmatched junction bases numbered 6, after V lost 2 bases and J lost 2 bases. The CDR3 covers 15 residues. The CDR3 spells CASSLIIRGAYEQYF. The CDR3 bases are TGTGCCAGCAGTTTAATCATCCGGGGGGCCTACGAGCAGTACTTC.

The CDR3 loop is CASSKNPPGGGGEQYF. The CDR3 DNA reads TGTGCCAGCAGCAAAAACCCCCCGGGGGGCGGGGGTGAGCAGTACTTC. The chain joins TRBV21-1 to TRBJ2-7; the table gives TRBD2 as D, unverified against the DNA. TRBV21-1 is termed a pseudogene. CDR3 length: 16 residues.

V is TRBV2 and J is TRBJ1-2; tentatively, D is TRBD1 (6 bases). CDR1 is SNHLY and CDR2 is FYNNEI in the germline V gene. The V end lost 4 bases, the J end lost 3 bases, and 12 bases lay between the germline ends. The CDR3 spans 14 residues. In DNA, the CDR3 is TGTGCCAGCAGTGTACAGGGAGAGGACTATGGCTACACCTTC. This translates into CASSVQGEDYGYTF.

Notes on this clone: Other DNA sequences in the sample encode the same CDR3. This sequence joins TRBV29-1 and TRBJ2-7; no clear D gene. With 4 bases removed from V and 1 base from J, the gap between germline ends came to 5 bases. This CDR3 comprises 11 residues. The germline CDR1 and CDR2 sequences are SQVTM and ANQGSEA. The CDR3 nucleotides read TGCAGCGTTGTAACATCCTACGAGCAGTACTTC. It translates to CSVVTSYEQYF.

The chain carries TRBV10-3 and TRBJ1-1, with no clear D. The V end lost 10 bases, the J end lost 1 base, and 13 bases lay between the germline ends. This CDR3 is built from 13 residues. Germline CDR1 and CDR2: ENHRY and SYGVKD. CDR3 in amino acids: CATASDSNTEAFF. The CDR3 DNA sequence: TGTGCCACCGCCTCAGACTCGAACACTGAAGCTTTCTTT.

The V and J genes are TRBV13 and TRBJ1-3, with a weak D call TRBD1 (6 bases). CDR3 size: 14 residues. The germline V gene has CDR1 PRHDT and CDR2 FYEKMQ (reference sequence). Trimming cost V 2 bases and J 1 base, with 6 bases left between them. CDR3 coding DNA: TGTGCCAGCAGCTTACAGGGGTCTGGAAACACCATATATTTT. Its translation: CASSLQGSGNTIYF.

This sequence joins TRBV15 and TRBJ2-3; tentatively, D is TRBD1 (5 bases). V was trimmed by 0 bases and J by 3 bases, leaving 10 bases between them. The CDR3 totals 15 residues. CDR1 LNHNV and CDR2 YYDKDF come from the germline V gene (reference sequence). CDR3 bases: TGTGCCACCAGCAGAGACCAGGGCCCAACAGATACGCAGTATTTT. Protein sequence: CATSRDQGPTDTQYF.

The CDR3 protein is CATSRDRGRAYEQYF. The DNA of the CDR3 is TGTGCCACCAGCAGAGACCGAGGGAGGGCCTACGAGCAGTACTTC. The chain is built from TRBV15 and TRBJ2-7; 7 bases align to TRBD2. V was pared by 0 bases and J by 2 bases, with 4 bases of the junction left unmatched. The CDR3 sequence is 15 residues long. Germline CDR1 is LNHNV and CDR2 is YYDKDF (reference sequence).

The V call is TRBV4-3, the J call TRBJ1-6; no reliable D call. This CDR3 is 11 amino acids long. Trimming shortened V by 8 bases and J by 10 bases, and 9 bases separated the two germline ends. Germline values: CDR1 LGHNA, CDR2 YSLEER. The CDR3: CASGHLSPLHF. For the CDR3, the DNA is TGCGCCAGCGGGCATCTATCACCCCTCCACTTT.

This CDR3 is CASSIRGQGRNEQFF. In DNA, the CDR3 is TGTGCCAGTAGTATTCGAGGACAGGGGCGCAATGAGCAGTTCTTC. The rearrangement links TRBV19 to TRBJ2-1, with TRBD1 matching 9 bases. Germline V gives CDR1 LNHDA, CDR2 SQIVND (reference sequence). This CDR3 has 15 amino acids. Trimming at V came to 3 bases and at J to 6 bases, leaving 6 bases not matched to a gene.

The chain employs TRBV3-1 (or the pseudogene TRBV3-2) and TRBJ2-5, with D possibly TRBD2 on 6 matching bases. The CDR3 length is 15 residues. Germline assignment: CDR1 LGHDT and CDR2 YNNKEL (reference sequence). V lost 0 bases and J 4 bases, leaving 12 bases between the germline ends. This CDR3 is CASSQDEGGGETQYF. Written as DNA, the CDR3 is TGTGCCAGCAGCCAAGACGAGGGAGGTGGAGAGACCCAGTACTTC.

The chain employs TRBV19 and TRBJ1-5; 8 bases map to TRBD1. CDR1 is LNHDA, CDR2 SQIVND, per germline (reference sequence). V trimming: 6 bases; J trimming: 0 bases; junction bases outside the gene matches: 7. The CDR3 consists of 16 residues. CDR3 region: CASSLTGAYSNQPQHF. The CDR3 DNA is TGTGCCAGTAGCCTGACAGGGGCGTATAGCAATCAGCCCCAGCATTTT.

The V gene is TRBV7-9, the J gene TRBJ1-2; D remains unclear. The germline V gene encodes CDR1 SEHNR and CDR2 FQNEAQ (reference sequence). V shed 0 bases and J shed 4 bases, with 9 bases lying between them. The CDR3 totals 14 residues. CDR3 sequence (DNA): TGTGCCAGCAGCTTAGCGGGCAGAGTCTATGGCTACACCTTC. Residues: CASSLAGRVYGYTF.